This T cell receptor beta chain emerged from a study of blood T cells in healthy people across ages. With a J-beta primer mix and a sample-barcoded 5' primer, a second PCR ran about 7 to 12 cycles. Each cDNA molecule, via a template-switch adaptor with 12 random nucleotides, was tagged. The study obtained at least 3 million CDR3-containing paired-end reads from every sample. TCRdb processed the 5' RACE reads anew with MiXCR; each CDR3 protein has one entry. In the table there are about 1,500,000 distinct CDR3 sequences, under 30% of which are singletons. CDR3 size: 16 residues. CDR1 and CDR2 from the germline V gene are SGHTA and FQGNSA. The V and J ends lost 2 bases and 7 bases, in that order; junction bases with no gene match: 5. The sample holds a few counts of this clonotype. Each sample yielded at least 6 million isolated PBMCs.

This clonotype was obtained from a woman aged 25 to 39 in good health. The V and J genes are TRBV7-2 and TRBJ2-1; 13 bases align to TRBD2. Material for sequencing was blood. The CDR3 DNA is TGTGCCAGCAGCTTAAGACTAGCGGGAGGAGGGAATGAGCAGTTCTTC. It translates to CASSLRLAGGGNEQFF.